This T cell receptor beta chain was found in a study of neoadjuvant anti-PD-1 for oral cavity cancer. The data were produced by immunoSEQ multiplex PCR, yet TCRdb's version contains in-frame clones alone and is incomplete. Counted here are about 16,000 clones, around two thirds occurring once; the ten biggest clones make up less than 3%. Trimming took 7 bases from V and 0 from J, leaving 12 bases between them. CDR1 is SNHLY, CDR2 FYNNEI, per germline. The CDR3 has 14 residues. The chain has TRBV2 and TRBJ1-1; a possible D gene is TRBD1 (5 bases). The clonotype comes from a person aged 35 to 85 with oral cavity squamous cell carcinoma. The sequencing here drew on PBMCs, taken before nivolumab (anti-PD-1) treatment. The DNA for the CDR3 is TGTGCCAGCATCGTAGACAGCATGAACACTGAAGCTTTCTTT. This translates into CASIVDSMNTEAFF.